Presented here are 9 T cell receptor beta chains from one specimen sequenced in a study of PD-L1 blockade in urothelial cancer. The table came from immunoSEQ multiplex PCR; TCRdb's copy has only in-frame clones and leaves some out. Here the sample spans about 73,000 clones, about 88% being singletons. Sample: PBMCs, taken around atezolizumab (anti-PD-L1) treatment. These receptors came from a man aged 60-69 years with urothelial cancer.

This chain links TRBV27 with TRBJ2-7; 10 bases line up with TRBD2. The CDR3 runs to 15 residues. V was clipped by 6 bases and J by 9 bases; unmatched bases: 14. Germline CDR1 reads MNHEY; CDR2 reads SMNVEV (reference sequence). The CDR3, as DNA: TGTGCCAGCAGCGACCCCGGGACTAGCGCCTCTTCGCAGTACTTC. Residues: CASSDPGTSASSQYF.

This clone appeared a single time. This sequence joins TRBV9 and TRBJ1-2; D remains unclear. The CDR3 extends over 15 amino acids. Trimming pared 0 bases from V and 4 bases from J, leaving 13 bases between. From germline, CDR1 is SGDLS and CDR2 YYNGEE. In DNA form, the CDR3 reads TGTGCCAGCAGCGTAGCTGGGCCCGCGGGCTATGGCTACACCTTC. Protein: CASSVAGPAGYGYTF.

V gene TRBV5-6 combines with J gene TRBJ1-1; the match to TRBD1 covers 12 bases. This CDR3 contains 16 residues. CDR1 is SGHDT, CDR2 YYEEEE, per germline. The junction had 7 bases not matched to a gene; V was cut back by 4 bases and J by 3 bases. CDR3 DNA sequence: TGTGCCAGCAGCCCGGGACAGGGGGCGCGGGACACTGAAGCTTTCTTT. This codes for CASSPGQGARDTEAFF.

The V and J genes are TRBV9 and TRBJ1-2, with D tentatively TRBD1 (6 bases). Germline V gives CDR1 SGDLS, CDR2 YYNGEE. Trimming removed 0 bases from V and 7 bases from J, with 22 bases in between. CDR3 length: 17 residues. The CDR3 nucleotides read TGTGCCAGCAGCGTAGTCCCCACAGGGCCCCCCCCCGCTGGCTACACCTTC. Translating it yields CASSVVPTGPPPAGYTF. Filled out from reference TRBV9 and TRBJ1-2, the complete variable domain reads DSGVTQTPKHLITATGQRVTLRCSPRSGDLSVYWYQQSLDQGLQFLIQYYNGEERAKGNILERFSAQQFPDLHSELNLSSLELGDSALYFCASSVVPTGPPPAGYTFGSGTRLTVV.

The chain combines TRBV5-1 with TRBJ2-7, with D maybe TRBD1 (6 bases). The V end lost 0 bases, the J end lost 12 bases, and 13 bases lay between the germline ends. The CDR3 totals 12 residues. Looked up from germline, CDR1 is SGHRS and CDR2 is YFSETQ. The CDR3 sequence: CASSLEQGPMYF. The CDR3 coding sequence is TGCGCCAGCAGCTTGGAACAGGGCCCTATGTACTTC.

The chain links TRBV27 to TRBJ2-3; 9 bases align to TRBD2. Germline V gives CDR1 MNHEY, CDR2 SMNVEV (reference sequence). Trimming at V came to 6 bases and at J to 2 bases, leaving 6 bases not matched to a gene. The CDR3 runs 15 residues. The CDR3 reads CASSQLAGITDTQYF. In nucleotides, the CDR3 is TGTGCCAGCAGCCAACTAGCGGGTATCACAGATACGCAGTATTTT.

There are a few counts of this clone. This rearrangement joins TRBV30 to TRBJ1-6; D not certain. The V gene lost 5 bases and the J gene lost 10 bases, with 15 bases spanning the gap. The CDR3 has 13 residues. Germline V CDR1 and CDR2: GTSNPN, SVGIG (reference sequence). The chain's CDR3 is CAWAGDSWSPLHF. The CDR3 DNA reads TGTGCCTGGGCGGGTGATAGCTGGTCACCCCTCCACTTT.

This chain uses TRBV7-9 with TRBJ1-5, with D possibly being TRBD1 (6 bases). The germline V gene has CDR1 SEHNR and CDR2 FQNEAQ (reference sequence). V gave up 5 bases and J gave up 4 bases, with 12 bases separating them. The CDR3 totals 14 residues. Here the CDR3 reads CASSRGQLNQPQHF. The CDR3 nucleotides are TGTGCCAGCAGCCGCGGACAGCTTAATCAGCCCCAGCATTTT.

DNA of the CDR3: TGCGCCAGCAGCCATGGGGACAGGTCTCCAGTAAAACTGTTTTTT. Translating it yields CASSHGDRSPVKLFF. This chain uses TRBV4-1 with TRBJ1-4; 8 bases match TRBD1. Germline-derived CDR1 and CDR2 are MGHRA and YSYEKL. The CDR3 extends over 15 amino acids. Trimming removed 3 bases from V and 10 bases from J; junction bases left unmatched: 10.